This T cell receptor (beta chain) was captured by sequencing in a study of T cells in Graves' hyperthyroidism and ophthalmopathy. Authors of the study amplified TCR beta CDR3 regions from RNA transcripts. HTBI primers were employed in a first-round RT-PCR of the TCR CDR3. TCRdb passed the multiplex PCR reads through MiXCR, listing each CDR3 protein once. The sample carries roughly 650,000 distinct CDR3 sequences, about a sixth recorded once. This clonotype has a handful of counts. CDR1 DFQATT and CDR2 SNEGSKA come from the germline V gene (reference sequence). J lost 3 bases, V lost 4 bases, and 6 bases had no gene match. This CDR3 comprises 15 residues.

The chain uses TRBV20-1 and TRBJ2-7, with 13 bases fitting TRBD2. Specimen: blood. The TCR originated in a woman in her 40s with Graves' ophthalmopathy. In nucleotides, the CDR3 is TGCAGTGCTAATTTAGGACTAGCGGGAGTCTACGAGCAGTACTTC. Its protein is CSANLGLAGVYEQYF.